The present T cell receptor beta chain was sequenced within a study of neurological immune-mediated disorders. Study-wide findings and caveats: CDR3 amino acid sequences found in expanded clones were never shared across subjects, suggesting private repertoires in all groups.

The sample holds many counts of this clonotype. Its antigen is as yet unknown. In germline, CDR1 is SQVTM, CDR2 ANQGSEA. With 3 bases removed from V and 6 bases from J, the gap between germline ends came to 6 bases. The CDR3 runs 11 residues. TCRdb re-called the 5' RACE reads through MiXCR, storing one row per CDR3 protein. The sample has 77,000 or so distinct CDR3 sequences; 9.4% are singletons. The chain links TRBV29-1 to TRBJ2-1; no reliable D call. This receptor was identified in a man between 50 and 59 years old in good health. Sequencing was performed on PBMCs. This CDR3 is CSVEKSNEQFF. The CDR3 coding sequence is TGCAGCGTTGAGAAGTCCAATGAGCAGTTCTTC.